The next 15 T cell receptor beta chains were all read from a single sample in a study of T-cell memory formation after mild COVID-19. TCRdb re-called the 5' RACE reads through MiXCR, storing one row per CDR3 protein. Counted here are more than 100,000 distinct CDR3 sequences, approximately 5.9% occurring once; the ten biggest clones make up roughly 2%. Material for sequencing was PBMCs or a T cell subset sorted from them (not recorded which). The receptors here all came from an adult woman who had mild COVID-19 (a few samples of this study predate the infection). Cell type and time point are not known.

The chain is built from TRBV9 and TRBJ1-2; a weak D match, TRBD1 (5 bases). The CDR3 is made up of 17 amino acids. Trimming stripped 0 bases from V and 3 bases from J, with 18 bases between. Looked up from germline, CDR1 is SGDLS and CDR2 is YYNGEE. CDR3 amino acids: CASSVDSRTLRHYGYTF. CDR3 DNA sequence: TGTGCCAGCAGCGTAGATAGCAGGACACTCCGTCACTATGGCTACACCTTC.

This clonotype was seen ten or more times. This chain links TRBV12-3 or TRBV12-4 with TRBJ2-2, with no clear D. The CDR3 is 16 amino acids. V lost 6 bases to trimming and J lost 0 bases, with 14 bases between them. Here the CDR3 DNA reads TGTGCCAGCAGCCCCGTGTTGGGCCCGAACACCGGGGAGCTGTTTTTT. Translated: CASSPVLGPNTGELFF.

This clonotype occurred many times. The chain is built from TRBV7-2 and TRBJ2-7, with TRBD2 matching 8 bases. Per the germline V gene, CDR1 is SGHTA and CDR2 is FQGNSA. The V gene end was trimmed by 5 bases and the J gene end by 9 bases; junction bases not matched to a gene: 9. The CDR3 contains 13 residues. CDR3 DNA: TGTGCCAGCAGCCAAGGACTAGCCGGAGTGCAGTACTTC. This translates into CASSQGLAGVQYF. Using reference TRBV7-2 and TRBJ2-7 for the parts outside the CDR3, the full variable domain is GAGVSQSPSNKVTEKGKDVELRCDPISGHTALYWYRQSLGQGLEFLIYFQGNSAPDKSGLPSDRFSAERTGGSVSTLTIQRTQQEDSAVYLCASSQGLAGVQYFGPGTRLTVT.

This chain links TRBV7-3 with TRBJ2-1; 9 nucleotides match TRBD2. CDR1 SGHTA and CDR2 FQGTGA come from the germline V gene. With 3 bases clipped from V and 7 bases from J, the junction kept 7 bases outside the gene matches. CDR3 length: 15 amino acids. CDR3 nucleotides: TGTGCCAGCAGCTTCTCCGGGACTAGCTGGAATGAGCAGTTCTTC. As protein: CASSFSGTSWNEQFF.

In its sample, this clonotype was seen many times. V usage is TRBV7-9 and J usage is TRBJ1-1; D remains unclear. This CDR3 has 10 residues. Trimming took 1 base from V and 11 from J, leaving 5 bases between them. Germline CDR1 is SEHNR and CDR2 is FQNEAQ (reference sequence). In nucleotides, the CDR3 is TGTGCCAGCAGCTTAGTTACGGCTTTCTTT. Residues: CASSLVTAFF.

This clonotype was recorded at least ten times. The V call is TRBV5-1, the J call TRBJ2-1, with D possibly matching TRBD2 (6 bases). In germline, CDR1 is SGHRS, CDR2 YFSETQ. Trimming shortened V by 5 bases and J by 8 bases, and 20 bases separated the two germline ends. The CDR3 contains 15 residues. In DNA form, the CDR3 reads TGCGCCAGCAGAGACAGAGATGGAGGGTCCGATGAGCAGTTCTTC. This encodes CASRDRDGGSDEQFF.

In its sample, this clonotype was seen a few times. This sequence joins TRBV19 and TRBJ1-3, with unresolved D. Per the germline V gene, CDR1 is LNHDA and CDR2 is SQIVND (reference sequence). The CDR3 spans 15 residues. Trimming cost V 7 bases and J 0 bases, with 13 bases left between them. The CDR3 DNA reads as TGTGCCAGTAAGAATGACGGAAACTCTGGAAACACCATATATTTT. Its protein product is CASKNDGNSGNTIYF.

The genes are TRBV4-2 and TRBJ2-7; no firm D call. V lost 2 bases and J 5 bases, leaving 7 bases between the germline ends. The germline V gene has CDR1 LGHNA and CDR2 YNFKEQ. The CDR3 runs to 12 residues. The CDR3 loop is CASSQLQDEQYF. CDR3 in DNA: TGTGCCAGCAGCCAACTTCAGGACGAGCAGTACTTC.

This clonotype was seen ten or more times. The CDR3, as DNA: TGCAGTGCTAGAGATCCCGGACAGGGTTATAATGAGCAGTTCTTC. This encodes CSARDPGQGYNEQFF. The chain couples TRBV20-1 to TRBJ2-1; 8 nucleotides align to TRBD1. The CDR3 is 15 amino acids. Germline V gene lookup returns CDR1 DFQATT and CDR2 SNEGSKA (reference sequence). The V gene end was trimmed by 0 bases and the J gene end by 7 bases; junction bases not matched to a gene: 8.

Turning to this clonotype: A read error is likely, as this CDR3 ends without the conserved phenylalanine or tryptophan. V gene TRBV15 combines with J gene TRBJ2-2; 7 nucleotides agree with TRBD1. Germline V gene lookup returns CDR1 LNHNV and CDR2 YYDKDF (reference sequence). J lost 0 bases, V lost 0 bases, and 10 bases had no gene match. The CDR3 has 19 residues. The CDR3 DNA follows: TGTGCCACCAGCAGAGATCGGTTATTGACAGGGTCGAACACCGGGGAGCTGTTTATT. Its translation: CATSRDRLLTGSNTGELFI.

In this sample, this clonotype turned up many times. V is TRBV6-6 and J is TRBJ2-5; D is unclear. This CDR3 comprises 11 residues. In germline, CDR1 is MNHNY, CDR2 SVGAGI (reference sequence). The V end was cut by 2 bases, the J end by 5 bases, with 3 bases between. The DNA for the CDR3 is TGTGCCAGCAGTTACATGGAGACCCAGTACTTC. Its protein product is CASSYMETQYF.

This clonotype was counted many times. CDR3 in DNA: TGTGCCAGCAGAACACAGGGGGCGTCAACTGAAGCTTTCTTT. It specifies CASRTQGASTEAFF. The chain links TRBV7-2 to TRBJ1-1, with 9 positions matching TRBD1. V trimming: 6 bases; J trimming: 5 bases; junction bases outside the gene matches: 7. The CDR3 totals 14 residues. From germline, CDR1 is SGHTA and CDR2 FQGNSA.

The V and J genes are TRBV20-1 and TRBJ1-2; D gene ambiguous. In germline, CDR1 is DFQATT, CDR2 SNEGSKA (reference sequence). The CDR3 extends over 14 amino acids. Trimming pared 0 bases from V and 4 bases from J, leaving 12 bases between. The CDR3 DNA reads as TGCAGTGCTAGAGATCAAAGGACGGCCTATGGCTACACCTTC. This codes for CSARDQRTAYGYTF.

There are a few counts of this clonotype. In DNA form, the CDR3 reads TGCGCCAGCAGCAGAAGATGGACAGGGGGCACAGATACGCAGTATTTT. Residues: CASSRRWTGGTDTQYF. The rearrangement joins TRBV5-1 to TRBJ2-3, with 9 bases aligning to TRBD1. CDR1 SGHRS and CDR2 YFSETQ come from the germline V gene. CDR3 length equals 16 residues. V dropped 4 bases and J dropped 1; count of bases not matched to a gene: 7.

V gene TRBV4-2 combines with J gene TRBJ2-7; maybe TRBD1 (5 bases). The CDR3 has 14 residues. Germline CDR1 is LGHNA and CDR2 is YNFKEQ. Deletions cut 1 base from V and 1 base from J, with 8 bases between. This CDR3 reads CASSQVTVSYEQYF. The CDR3, as DNA: TGTGCCAGCAGCCAAGTGACAGTTTCCTACGAGCAGTACTTC.